The entry that follows covers one T cell receptor (beta chain) sequence. The germline gives CDR1 SGHAT, CDR2 FQNNGV. V dropped 6 bases and J dropped 0 bases, with 9 bases sitting between them. The CDR3 runs 14 residues. Measured with immunoSEQ multiplex PCR; TCRdb has only the in-frame clones, and not every one. In the table there are approximately 23,000 clones, about 90% of which are singletons. The data stem from a study of OX40 agonist ivuxolimab in advanced cancers. The clonotype was recovered from an adult with an advanced solid tumor such as melanoma, head and neck, liver or kidney cancer. The chain recombines TRBV11-2 with TRBJ1-3; D possibly corresponds to TRBD1 (5 bases). This material consisted of CD4+ or CD8+ T cells sorted from blood, taken in a trial of the OX40 agonist ivuxolimab. CDR3 protein: CASSPGSSGNTIYF. The CDR3 nucleotides read TGTGCCAGCAGTCCAGGGTCCTCTGGAAACACCATATATTTT.